The sample holds a few counts of the clone carrying this T cell receptor (beta chain). Its antigen is currently unknown. The CDR3 spans 13 residues. Germline CDR1 SNHLY, CDR2 FYNNEI. Trimming took off 11 bases at V and 6 bases at J, with 19 bases between the two ends. This specimen comes from a study of Graves' ophthalmopathy and Graves' hyperthyroidism. Study-level background: Peripheral blood collection took place at initial diagnosis, before any treatment. Findings and limits, study-wide: Using a 13-signature model, the authors split ophthalmopathy from stable hyperthyroidism, with 87.88% sensitivity and 80% to 84% specificity.

The authors amplified TCR beta CDR3 regions, and they did so from RNA transcripts for repertoire sequencing. After a first-round RT-PCR with HTBI primers, a second-round multiplex PCR was run. A single record per CDR3 protein comes from TCRdb applying MiXCR to the multiplex PCR reads. This sample yields almost 750,000 distinct CDR3 sequences, of which 40% are seen a single time; 44% belongs to the top ten. J is TRBJ1-1 and V is TRBV2; tentatively, D is TRBD1 (6 bases). The sequence was obtained from an adult man with Graves' ophthalmopathy. The source material was peripheral blood. CDR3 amino acids: CAGGGGRGAEAFF. DNA for the CDR3: TGTGCCGGAGGAGGGGGGCGCGGCGCTGAAGCTTTCTTT.